A selection of T cell receptor beta chains follows, all from one sample in a study of T-cell reconstitution after alpha-beta-depleted transplantation in children. TCRdb re-called the PCR reads through MiXCR, storing one row per CDR3 protein. Found here are about a million distinct CDR3 sequences, about 29% of them singletons; the top ten hold 25% to 35%. Specimen: PBMCs, mostly from graft donor cells, collected 360 days after TCRalphabeta/CD19-depleted stem cell transplant. These receptors were taken from a boy younger than two who had a stem cell transplant for SCID, so the T cells may come from the graft donor. CDR3s include the opening cysteine and the closing phenylalanine or tryptophan. A D gene is named only where the DNA matches it firmly. Size values are once, few and many counts, or a class for expanded clones, and some rows have none.

TRBV7-9	few	TRBD1	TRBJ2-1	TGTGCCAGCAGCTTAGAGAACAGGGGGTACCACAATGAGCAGTTCTTC	CASSLENRGYHNEQFF
TRBV20-1	few	TRBD1	TRBJ2-5	TGCAGTGCCAGCCCCGGACAGGGGGCCGGAGAGACCCAGTACTTC	CSASPGQGAGETQYF
TRBV7-3	-	-	TRBJ2-1	TGTGCCAGCAGCCCAGAGGACAGCCCACACAATGAGCAGTTCTTC	CASSPEDSPHNEQFF
TRBV6-1	-	-	TRBJ1-2	TGTGCCAGCAGCTCCGATTGGGGCCCCGATGGCTACACCTTC	CASSSDWGPDGYTF
TRBV21-1	few	-	TRBJ1-5	TGTGCCAGCAAGGGATGTCAGCCCCAGCATTTT	CASKGCQPQHF
TRBV20-1	-	-	TRBJ1-1	TGCAGTGCTAGGAAGGCGGCGATGAACACTGAAGCTTTCTTT	CSARKAAMNTEAFF
TRBV6-1	-	-	TRBJ2-5	TGTGCCAGCAGTGAAACCCAGGGCTGGGATCAAGAGACCCAGTACTTC	CASSETQGWDQETQYF
TRBV12-3/TRBV12-4	-	-	TRBJ1-1	TGTGCCAGCAGAACCGACAGGATGAACACTGAAGCTTTCTTT	CASRTDRMNTEAFF
TRBV28	few	-	TRBJ2-2	TGTGCCAGCAGACCACGCCTTCTCCGGCAGGGTGGCACCGGGGAGCTGTTTTTT	CASRPRLLRQGGTGELFF
TRBV20-1	-	TRBD1	TRBJ2-1	TGCAGTGCTAGACCACTCACCGGGACAGCGATCTACAATGAGCAGTTCTTC	CSARPLTGTAIYNEQFF
TRBV5-4	few	TRBD2	TRBJ2-4	TGTGCCAGCAGCTTGCCCCTACCGGGGGGTCGGCCAAACATTCAGTACTTC	CASSLPLPGGRPNIQYF
TRBV12-3/TRBV12-4	-	TRBD1	TRBJ1-2	TGTGCCAGCAGTTTAACCCTCGGGGACAGGGACGGCGACACCTTC	CASSLTLGDRDGDTF
TRBV20-1	-	TRBD1	TRBJ2-7	TGCAGTGCTAGAGTTCCCATGTACCTAAACAGGGGCAGGCGAACCTACGAGCAGTACTTC	CSARVPMYLNRGRRTYEQYF
TRBV10-3	-	-	TRBJ2-3	TGTGCCATCAGTGGGGACGGAGCCTACACAGATACGCAGTATTTT	CAISGDGAYTDTQYF
TRBV27	few	-	TRBJ2-7	TGTGCCAGCAGTTTCGAGGGGGGGCCGGTAGACGAGCAGTACTTC	CASSFEGGPVDEQYF
TRBV9	-	-	TRBJ1-1	TGTGCCAGCAGCGTCCCGCCGGACAGTCTTAACACTGAAGCTTTCTTT	CASSVPPDSLNTEAFF
TRBV5-1	-	-	TRBJ2-3	TGCGCCAGCAGCTTGACAGGGCCTAGGGAAGATACGCAGTATTTT	CASSLTGPREDTQYF
TRBV5-1	-	-	TRBJ2-7	TGCGCCAGCGGGGAGAACCCAGGGTCCTACGAGCAGTACTTC	CASGENPGSYEQYF
TRBV20-1	-	-	TRBJ1-5	TGCAGTGCTAGTCTGGGGGAGGGTCAGCCCCAGCATTTT	CSASLGEGQPQHF
TRBV20-1	few	-	TRBJ2-1	TGCAGTGCTAACGAGGGGGGAGTTCGGGACAATGAGCAGTTCTTC	CSANEGGVRDNEQFF
TRBV4-2	-	-	TRBJ2-3	TGTGCCAGCAACACAAGGGTGCGTGGTCCCTACACAGATACGCAGTATTTT	CASNTRVRGPYTDTQYF
TRBV11-2	few	TRBD2	TRBJ2-1	TGTGCCAGCAGCTTAGACGGCCCTCGTCCTAGCGGGGGGCCCGTTGAGCAGTTCTTC	CASSLDGPRPSGGPVEQFF
TRBV20-1	few	-	TRBJ2-7	TGCAGTGCTAGGCCGGCGGGCGGTAAGAGCTCCTACGAGCAGTACTTC	CSARPAGGKSSYEQYF
TRBV21-1	many	-	TRBJ1-2	TGTGCCAGCAGCAAAGGGGGACAGGGCTATGGCTACACCTTC	CASSKGGQGYGYTF
TRBV5-1	few	-	TRBJ2-3	TGTGCCAGTTCCCGCTCCCCGGATACGCAGTATTTT	CASSRSPDTQYF
TRBV24-1	few	TRBD1	TRBJ1-5	TGTGCCACCTCCGGGACAGGGGACGATCAGCCCCAGCATTTT	CATSGTGDDQPQHF
TRBV3-1	-	TRBD2	TRBJ2-2	TGTGCCAGCAGCCAATGGAGACTAGCGGGGGAAGCAGACACCGGGGAGCTGTTTTTT	CASSQWRLAGEADTGELFF
TRBV2	-	-	TRBJ2-2	TGTGCCAGCAGTGAGCGGGGATCGAACACCGGGGAGCTGTTTTTT	CASSERGSNTGELFF
TRBV10-3	-	-	TRBJ2-7	TGTGCCATCAGTCACACGGAGAGCTCCTACGAGCAGTACTTC	CAISHTESSYEQYF
TRBV9	few	-	TRBJ2-2	TGTGCCAGCAGCACCAGGTCGGGGCCCGGGGAGCTGTTTTTT	CASSTRSGPGELFF
TRBV6-2/TRBV6-3	-	TRBD1	TRBJ2-5	TGTGCCAGCATCCAGGGGGCTATGAAGACCCAGTACTTC	CASIQGAMKTQYF
TRBV29-1	-	-	TRBJ1-1	TGCAGCGTTTGGATGTTTGAAGCTTTCTTT	CSVWMFEAFF
TRBV12-3/TRBV12-4	-	TRBD1	TRBJ2-3	TGTGCCAGCAGTGACAGGGGGTCTGATATAGATACGCAGTATTTT	CASSDRGSDIDTQYF
TRBV20-1	-	-	TRBJ1-4	TGCAGTGCTAGAGATTGGCCGGTTAATGAAAAACTGTTTTTT	CSARDWPVNEKLFF
TRBV30	-	TRBD1	TRBJ1-1	TGTGCCTGGAGTGGGCCGGGACAGTTCATTGAAGCTTTCTTT	CAWSGPGQFIEAFF
TRBV19	once	-	TRBJ2-3	TGTGCCAGTAGTCCGCGGGGGCCTCGACTTACAGATACGCAGTATTTT	CASSPRGPRLTDTQYF
TRBV2	-	-	TRBJ2-6	TGTGCCAGCAGTGGACAGGTCTCTGGGGCCAACGTCCTGACTTTC	CASSGQVSGANVLTF
TRBV6-2/TRBV6-3	-	-	TRBJ2-5	TGTGCCAGCAGTTACGCGACAGATCAAGAGACCCAGTACTTC	CASSYATDQETQYF
TRBV7-2	-	-	TRBJ2-3	TGTGCCAGCAGCTTATCCCACAGGGCAGATACGCAGTATTTT	CASSLSHRADTQYF
TRBV11-1	-	TRBD1	TRBJ2-5	TGTGCCAGCAGCTTAGCTAGGGCGAGACAGGGGGCCCAAGAGACCCAGTACTTC	CASSLARARQGAQETQYF
TRBV15	-	-	TRBJ1-3	TGTGCCACCAGCAGAGGGACTCCCCCTGGAAACACCATATATTTT	CATSRGTPPGNTIYF
TRBV6-1	few	TRBD1	TRBJ2-7	TGTGCCAGCACCGGGACAGGGGGCCTTCACGAGCAGTACTTC	CASTGTGGLHEQYF
TRBV4-2	-	-	TRBJ2-1	TGTGCCAGCAGCCAAGATCAAGTAGCTTCATACAATGAGCAGTTCTTC	CASSQDQVASYNEQFF
TRBV5-1	-	TRBD1	TRBJ1-4	TGCGCCAGCACTGAGACAGGGGCTCCGAATGAAAAACTGTTTTTT	CASTETGAPNEKLFF
TRBV11-1	few	-	TRBJ2-3	TGTGCCAGCAGCTTTTCCAGGGAAACAGATACGCAGTATTTT	CASSFSRETDTQYF
TRBV4-1	-	TRBD2	TRBJ2-3	TGCGCCAGCAGCCAAGAACGGGGGGGAACTAGCACAGATACGCAGTATTTT	CASSQERGGTSTDTQYF
TRBV6-6	-	-	TRBJ2-7	TGTGCCAGCAGTTACTCTTCCATCGAGCAGTACTTC	CASSYSSIEQYF
TRBV12-3/TRBV12-4	few	-	TRBJ2-3	TGTGCCAGCAGTTTAAGGGTGAAAGATACGCAGTATTTT	CASSLRVKDTQYF